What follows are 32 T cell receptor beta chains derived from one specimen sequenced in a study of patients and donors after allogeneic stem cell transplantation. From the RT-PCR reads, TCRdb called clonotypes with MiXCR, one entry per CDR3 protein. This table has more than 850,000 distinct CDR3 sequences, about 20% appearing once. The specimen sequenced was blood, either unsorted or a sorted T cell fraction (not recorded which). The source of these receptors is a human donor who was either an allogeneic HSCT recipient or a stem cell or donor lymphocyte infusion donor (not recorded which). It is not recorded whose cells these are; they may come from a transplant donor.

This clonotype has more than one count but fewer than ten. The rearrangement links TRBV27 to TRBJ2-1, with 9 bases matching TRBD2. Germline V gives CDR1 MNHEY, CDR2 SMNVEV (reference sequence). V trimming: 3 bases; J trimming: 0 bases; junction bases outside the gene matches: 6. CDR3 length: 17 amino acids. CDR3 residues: CASSFIAGGPSYNEQFF. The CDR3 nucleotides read TGTGCCAGCAGTTTCATTGCGGGAGGGCCCTCCTACAATGAGCAGTTCTTC.

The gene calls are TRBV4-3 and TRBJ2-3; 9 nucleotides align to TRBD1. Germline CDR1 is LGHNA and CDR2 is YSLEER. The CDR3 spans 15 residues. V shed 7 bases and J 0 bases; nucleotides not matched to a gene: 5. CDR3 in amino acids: CASKQGARSTDTQYF. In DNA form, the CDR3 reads TGCGCCAGCAAACAGGGGGCTCGGAGCACAGATACGCAGTATTTT.

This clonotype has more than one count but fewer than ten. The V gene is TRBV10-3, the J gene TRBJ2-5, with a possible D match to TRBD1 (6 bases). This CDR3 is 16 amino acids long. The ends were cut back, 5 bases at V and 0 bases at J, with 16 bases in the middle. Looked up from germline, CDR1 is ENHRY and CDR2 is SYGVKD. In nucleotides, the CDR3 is TGTGCCATCAGTCAAACAGGGAATGTGTACCAAGAGACCCAGTACTTC. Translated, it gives CAISQTGNVYQETQYF.

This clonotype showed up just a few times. CDR3: CSARRGVAGALQETQYF. In nucleotides, the CDR3 is TGCAGTGCTAGAAGGGGGGTAGCGGGGGCCCTACAAGAGACCCAGTACTTC. The V gene is TRBV20-1, the J gene TRBJ2-5, with 9 bases identical to TRBD2. Trimming took 2 bases from V and 2 from J; bases not matched to a gene: 12. CDR3 size: 17 residues. Germline-derived CDR1 and CDR2 are DFQATT and SNEGSKA (reference sequence).

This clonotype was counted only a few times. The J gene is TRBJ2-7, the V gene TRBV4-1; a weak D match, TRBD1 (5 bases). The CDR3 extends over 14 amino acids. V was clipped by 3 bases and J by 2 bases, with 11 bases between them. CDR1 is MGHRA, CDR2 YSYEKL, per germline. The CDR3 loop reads CASSQVDRTYEQYF. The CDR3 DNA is TGCGCCAGCAGCCAGGTTGACAGAACCTACGAGCAGTACTTC.

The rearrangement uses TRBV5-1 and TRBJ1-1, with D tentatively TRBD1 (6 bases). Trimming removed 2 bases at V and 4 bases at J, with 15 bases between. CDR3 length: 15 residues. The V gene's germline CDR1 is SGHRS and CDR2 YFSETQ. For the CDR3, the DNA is TGCGCCAGCAGCTTAGGGAGGGGGGGAGGCACTGAAGCTTTCTTT. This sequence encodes CASSLGRGGGTEAFF.

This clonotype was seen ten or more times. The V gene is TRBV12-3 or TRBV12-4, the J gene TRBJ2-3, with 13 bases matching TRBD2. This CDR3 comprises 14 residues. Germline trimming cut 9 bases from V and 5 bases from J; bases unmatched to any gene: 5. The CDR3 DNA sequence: TGTGCCAGTCGGACTAGCGGGAGAGGAGATACGCAGTATTTT. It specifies CASRTSGRGDTQYF.

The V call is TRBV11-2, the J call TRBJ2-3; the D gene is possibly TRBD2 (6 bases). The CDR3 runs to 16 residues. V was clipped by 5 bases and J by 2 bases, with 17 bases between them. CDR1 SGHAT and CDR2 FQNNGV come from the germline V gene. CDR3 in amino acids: CASSAGWTIYTDTQYF. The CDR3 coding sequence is TGTGCCAGCAGCGCGGGATGGACCATATACACAGATACGCAGTATTTT. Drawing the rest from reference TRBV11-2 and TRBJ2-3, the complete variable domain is EAGVAQSPRYKIIEKRQSVAFWCNPISGHATLYWYQQILGQGPKLLIQFQNNGVVDDSQLPKDRFSAERLKGVDSTLKIQPAKLEDSAVYLCASSAGWTIYTDTQYFGPGTRLTVL.

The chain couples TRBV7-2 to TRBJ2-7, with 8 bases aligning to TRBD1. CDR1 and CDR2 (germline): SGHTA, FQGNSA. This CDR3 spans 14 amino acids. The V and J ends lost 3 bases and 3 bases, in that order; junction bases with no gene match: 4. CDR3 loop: CASSFEDRDYEQYF. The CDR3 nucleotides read TGTGCCAGCAGCTTCGAGGACAGGGACTACGAGCAGTACTTC.

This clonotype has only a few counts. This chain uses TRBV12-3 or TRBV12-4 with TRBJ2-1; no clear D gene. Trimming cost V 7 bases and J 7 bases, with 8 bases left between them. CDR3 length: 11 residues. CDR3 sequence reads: CASTIGNEQFF. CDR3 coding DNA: TGTGCCAGCACTATCGGGAATGAGCAGTTCTTC.

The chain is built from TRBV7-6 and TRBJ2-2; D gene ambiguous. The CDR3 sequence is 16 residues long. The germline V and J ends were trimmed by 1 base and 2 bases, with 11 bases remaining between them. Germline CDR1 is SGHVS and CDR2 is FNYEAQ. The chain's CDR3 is CASSLETLRNTGELFF. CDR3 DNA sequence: TGTGCCAGCAGCTTAGAGACATTAAGAAACACCGGGGAGCTGTTTTTT.

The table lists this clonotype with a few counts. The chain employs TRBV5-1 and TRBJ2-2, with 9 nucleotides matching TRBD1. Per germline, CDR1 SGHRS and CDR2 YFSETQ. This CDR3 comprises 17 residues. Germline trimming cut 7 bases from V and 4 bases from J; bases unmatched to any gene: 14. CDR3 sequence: CASGATGGNIGTGELFF. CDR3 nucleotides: TGCGCCAGCGGGGCAACAGGGGGCAACATCGGCACCGGGGAGCTGTTTTTT.

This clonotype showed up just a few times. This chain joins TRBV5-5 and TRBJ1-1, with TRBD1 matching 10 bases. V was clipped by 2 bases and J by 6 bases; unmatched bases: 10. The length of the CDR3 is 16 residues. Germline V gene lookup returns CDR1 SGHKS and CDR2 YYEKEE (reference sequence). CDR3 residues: CASSLIARDRGAEAFF. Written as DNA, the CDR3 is TGTGCCAGCAGCTTAATCGCTCGGGACAGGGGCGCTGAAGCTTTCTTT.

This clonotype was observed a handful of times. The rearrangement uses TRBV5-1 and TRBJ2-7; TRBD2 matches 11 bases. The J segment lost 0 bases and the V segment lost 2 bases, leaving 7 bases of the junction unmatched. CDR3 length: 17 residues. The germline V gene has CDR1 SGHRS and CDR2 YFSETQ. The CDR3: CASSFPTSGGHSYEQYF. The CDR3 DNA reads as TGCGCCAGCAGCTTCCCCACTAGCGGGGGCCACTCCTACGAGCAGTACTTC. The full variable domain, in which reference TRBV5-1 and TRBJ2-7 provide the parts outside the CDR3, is KAGVTQTPRYLIKTRGQQVTLSCSPISGHRSVSWYQQTPGQGLQFLFEYFSETQRNKGNFPGRFSGRQFSNSRSEMNVSTLELGDSALYLCASSFPTSGGHSYEQYFGPGTRLTVT.

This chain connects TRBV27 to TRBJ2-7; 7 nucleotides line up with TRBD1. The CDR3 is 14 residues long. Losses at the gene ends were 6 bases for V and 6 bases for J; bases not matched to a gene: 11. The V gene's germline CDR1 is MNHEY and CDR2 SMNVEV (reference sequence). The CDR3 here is CASSTGVHPSEQYF. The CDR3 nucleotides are TGTGCCAGCAGCACAGGGGTCCATCCTTCCGAGCAGTACTTC.

The CDR3 region has the DNA TGTGCCAGCAGTTCCACTATCCCGACTGTGCTAAATCAGCCCCAGCATTTT. Its protein is CASSSTIPTVLNQPQHF. V is TRBV6-2 or TRBV6-3 and J is TRBJ1-5; the D is unclear. CDR1 is MNHEY and CDR2 is SVGEGT in the germline V gene. The CDR3 sequence is 17 residues long. V lost 4 bases and J lost 4, with 20 bases in between.

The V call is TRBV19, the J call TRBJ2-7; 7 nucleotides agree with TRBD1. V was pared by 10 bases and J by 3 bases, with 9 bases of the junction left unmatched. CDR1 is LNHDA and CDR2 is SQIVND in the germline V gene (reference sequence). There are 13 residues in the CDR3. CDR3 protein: CATGTGVGYEQYF. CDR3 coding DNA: TGTGCCACCGGAACAGGGGTCGGCTACGAGCAGTACTTC.

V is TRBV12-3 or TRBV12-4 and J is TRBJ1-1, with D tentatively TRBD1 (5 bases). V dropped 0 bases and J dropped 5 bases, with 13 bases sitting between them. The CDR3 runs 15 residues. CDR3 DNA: TGTGCCAGCAGTTTAGCTGGGACTTTAAGTACTGAAGCTTTCTTT. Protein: CASSLAGTLSTEAFF.

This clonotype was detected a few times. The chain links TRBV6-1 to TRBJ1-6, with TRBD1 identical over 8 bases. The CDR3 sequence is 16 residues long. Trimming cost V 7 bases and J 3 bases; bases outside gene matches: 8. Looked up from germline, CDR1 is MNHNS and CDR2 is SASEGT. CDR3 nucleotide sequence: TGTGCCAGCACAACGCCAGGGACAGGCTATAATTCACCCCTCCACTTT. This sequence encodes CASTTPGTGYNSPLHF.

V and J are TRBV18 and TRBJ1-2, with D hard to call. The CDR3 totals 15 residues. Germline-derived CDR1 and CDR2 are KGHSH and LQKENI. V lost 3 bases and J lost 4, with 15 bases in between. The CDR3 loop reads CASSPNKDTPYGYTF. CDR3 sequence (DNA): TGTGCCAGCTCACCGAATAAAGATACGCCCTATGGCTACACCTTC.

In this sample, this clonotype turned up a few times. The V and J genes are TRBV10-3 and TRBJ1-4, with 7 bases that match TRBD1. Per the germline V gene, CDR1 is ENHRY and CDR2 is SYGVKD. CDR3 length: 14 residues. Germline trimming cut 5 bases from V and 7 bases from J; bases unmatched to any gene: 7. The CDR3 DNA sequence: TGTGCCATCAGTTCAGCGACAGGGAGTGAAAAACTGTTTTTT. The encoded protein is CAISSATGSEKLFF.

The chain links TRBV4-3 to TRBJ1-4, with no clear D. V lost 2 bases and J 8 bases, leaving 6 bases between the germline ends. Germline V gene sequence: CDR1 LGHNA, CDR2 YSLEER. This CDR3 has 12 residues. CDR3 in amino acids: CASSQIQEKLFF. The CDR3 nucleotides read TGCGCCAGCAGCCAAATACAGGAAAAACTGTTTTTT.

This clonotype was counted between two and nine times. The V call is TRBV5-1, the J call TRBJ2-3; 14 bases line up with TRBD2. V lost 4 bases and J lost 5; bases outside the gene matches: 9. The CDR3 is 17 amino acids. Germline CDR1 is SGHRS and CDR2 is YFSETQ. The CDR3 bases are TGCGCCAGCAGCAGAGGACTAGCGGGGGGCCCGGGAGATACGCAGTATTTT. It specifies CASSRGLAGGPGDTQYF. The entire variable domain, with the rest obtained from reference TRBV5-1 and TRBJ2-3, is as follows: KAGVTQTPRYLIKTRGQQVTLSCSPISGHRSVSWYQQTPGQGLQFLFEYFSETQRNKGNFPGRFSGRQFSNSRSEMNVSTLELGDSALYLCASSRGLAGGPGDTQYFGPGTRLTVL.

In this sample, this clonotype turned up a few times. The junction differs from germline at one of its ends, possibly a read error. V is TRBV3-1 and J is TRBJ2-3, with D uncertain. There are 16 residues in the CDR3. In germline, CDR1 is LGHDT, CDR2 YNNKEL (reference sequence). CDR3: CASSQVPWGTTDTQFF. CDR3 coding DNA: TGTGCCAGCAGCCAAGTTCCTTGGGGAACCACAGATACGCAGTTTTTT.

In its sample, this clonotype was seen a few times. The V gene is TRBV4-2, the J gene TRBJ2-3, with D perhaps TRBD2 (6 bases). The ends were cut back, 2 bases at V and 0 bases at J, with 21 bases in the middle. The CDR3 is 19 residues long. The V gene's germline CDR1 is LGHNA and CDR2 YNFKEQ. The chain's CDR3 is CASSQPWTLDYFSTDTQYF. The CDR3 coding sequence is TGTGCCAGCAGCCAACCTTGGACCTTGGACTACTTTAGCACAGATACGCAGTATTTT.

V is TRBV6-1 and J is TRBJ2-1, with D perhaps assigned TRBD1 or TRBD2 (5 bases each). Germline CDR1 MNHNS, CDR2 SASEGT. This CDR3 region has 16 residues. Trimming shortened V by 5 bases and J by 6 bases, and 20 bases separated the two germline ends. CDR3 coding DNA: TGTGCCAGCAGTAAGCTAATGGGACCCCGTGCCAATGAGCAGTTCTTC. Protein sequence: CASSKLMGPRANEQFF.

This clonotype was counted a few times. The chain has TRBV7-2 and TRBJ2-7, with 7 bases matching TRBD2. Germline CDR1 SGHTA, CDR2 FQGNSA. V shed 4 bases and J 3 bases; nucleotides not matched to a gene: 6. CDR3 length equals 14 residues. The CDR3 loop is CASSSPSGNYEQYF. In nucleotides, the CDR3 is TGTGCCAGCAGCTCACCAAGCGGGAACTACGAGCAGTACTTC.

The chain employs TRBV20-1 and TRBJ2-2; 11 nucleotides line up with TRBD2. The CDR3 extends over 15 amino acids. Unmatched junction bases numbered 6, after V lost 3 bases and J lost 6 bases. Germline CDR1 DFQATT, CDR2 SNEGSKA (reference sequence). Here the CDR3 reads CSASGSGRVAGELFF. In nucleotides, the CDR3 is TGCAGTGCTAGTGGTAGCGGGAGGGTGGCCGGGGAGCTGTTTTTT.

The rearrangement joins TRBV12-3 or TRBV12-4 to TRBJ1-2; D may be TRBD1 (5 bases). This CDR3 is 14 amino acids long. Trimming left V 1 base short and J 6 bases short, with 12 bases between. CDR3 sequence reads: CASSLGGRADGYTF. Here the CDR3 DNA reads TGTGCCAGCAGTTTAGGGGGCAGGGCGGATGGCTACACCTTC.

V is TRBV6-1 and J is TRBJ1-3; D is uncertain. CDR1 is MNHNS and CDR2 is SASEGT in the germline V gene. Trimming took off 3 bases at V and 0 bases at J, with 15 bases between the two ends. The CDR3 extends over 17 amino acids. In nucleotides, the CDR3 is TGTGCCAGCAGTGAGAATAAGAGTCCTTACTCTGGAAACACCATATATTTT. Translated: CASSENKSPYSGNTIYF.

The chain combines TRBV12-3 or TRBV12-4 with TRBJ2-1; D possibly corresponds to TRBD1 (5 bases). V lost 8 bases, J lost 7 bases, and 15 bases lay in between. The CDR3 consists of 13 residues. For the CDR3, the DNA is TGTGCCAGCGGGTCGGCAGGGAATAATGAGCAGTTCTTC. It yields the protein CASGSAGNNEQFF.

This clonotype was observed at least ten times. The CDR3 DNA is TGTGCCACCAGTGAACCGGGACTAGCGGGACAAGGCACAGATACGCAGTATTTT. Amino acids: CATSEPGLAGQGTDTQYF. The chain links TRBV24-1 to TRBJ2-3, with 13 bases fitting TRBD2. Germline-derived CDR1 and CDR2 are KGHDR and SFDVKD. There are 18 residues in the CDR3. V was pared by 4 bases and J by 1 base, with 7 bases of the junction left unmatched.